The present entry profiles one T cell receptor beta chain with its context. The PCR used 60 Vbeta and 13 Jbeta primers. The table came from immunoSEQ multiplex PCR; TCRdb's copy has only in-frame clones and leaves some out. The sample includes around 80,000 clones, roughly four fifths seen only once; the top ten take almost 4.5%. The V gene's germline CDR1 is LGHNA and CDR2 YNFKEQ. The CDR3 sequence is 14 residues long. V lost 1 base to trimming and J lost 5 bases, with 11 bases between them. The record originates from a study of cytomegalovirus exposure and HLA in healthy donors. Study-wide context: A prior analysis found around 110 million unique TCR beta sequences from approximately 190 million T cells.

The clonotype originates from a man aged 35 to 55 in good health and CMV-seronegative. The V gene is TRBV4-2, the J gene TRBJ1-1; D might be TRBD1 (5 bases). Sequences were obtained from PBMCs. The CDR3 is CASSQVGGGTEAFF. CDR3 DNA: TGTGCCAGCAGCCAAGTGGGGGGTGGGACTGAAGCTTTCTTT.